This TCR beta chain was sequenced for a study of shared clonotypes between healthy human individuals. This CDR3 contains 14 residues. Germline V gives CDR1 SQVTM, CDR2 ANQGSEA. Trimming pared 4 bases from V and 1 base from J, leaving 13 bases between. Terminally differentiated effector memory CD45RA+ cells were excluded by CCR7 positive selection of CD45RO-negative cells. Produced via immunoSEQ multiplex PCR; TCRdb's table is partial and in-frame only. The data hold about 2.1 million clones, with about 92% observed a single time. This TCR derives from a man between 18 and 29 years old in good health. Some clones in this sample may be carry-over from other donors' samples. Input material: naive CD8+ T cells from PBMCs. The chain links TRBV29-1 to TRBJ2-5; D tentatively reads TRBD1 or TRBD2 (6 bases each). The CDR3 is CSVVGGSRQETQYF. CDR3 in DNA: TGCAGCGTTGTAGGGGGGTCGCGCCAAGAGACCCAGTACTTC.